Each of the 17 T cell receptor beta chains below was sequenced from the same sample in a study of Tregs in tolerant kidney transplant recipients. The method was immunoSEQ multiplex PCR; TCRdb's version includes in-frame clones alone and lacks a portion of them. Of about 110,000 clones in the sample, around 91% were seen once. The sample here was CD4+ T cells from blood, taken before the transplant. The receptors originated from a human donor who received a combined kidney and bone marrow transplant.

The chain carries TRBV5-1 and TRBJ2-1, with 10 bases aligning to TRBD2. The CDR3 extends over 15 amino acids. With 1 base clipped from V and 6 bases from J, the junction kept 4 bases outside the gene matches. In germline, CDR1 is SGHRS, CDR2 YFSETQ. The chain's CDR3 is CASSLTSGVINEQFF. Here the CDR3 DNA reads TGCGCCAGCAGCTTGACTAGCGGGGTGATCAATGAGCAGTTCTTC.

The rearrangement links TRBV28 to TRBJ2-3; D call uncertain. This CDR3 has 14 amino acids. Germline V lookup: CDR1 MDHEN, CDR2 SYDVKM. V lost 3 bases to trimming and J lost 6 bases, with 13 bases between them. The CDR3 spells CASSLVQAWDTQYF. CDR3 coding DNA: TGTGCCAGCAGTTTGGTCCAGGCGTGGGATACGCAGTATTTT. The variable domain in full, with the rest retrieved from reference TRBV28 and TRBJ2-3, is DVKVTQSSRYLVKRTGEKVFLECVQDMDHENMFWYRQDPGLGLRLIYFSYDVKMKEKGDIPEGYSVSREKKERFSLILESASTNQTSMYLCASSLVQAWDTQYFGPGTRLTVL.

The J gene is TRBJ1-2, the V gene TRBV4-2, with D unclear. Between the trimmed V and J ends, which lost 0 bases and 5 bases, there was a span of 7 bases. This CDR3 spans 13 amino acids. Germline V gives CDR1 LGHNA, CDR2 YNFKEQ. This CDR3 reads CASSQDQVYGYTF. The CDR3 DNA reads TGTGCCAGCAGCCAAGACCAGGTGTATGGCTACACCTTC.

The CDR3 DNA follows: TGTGCCAGCAGCCGACAGGGGCTTTGGTACCAAGAGACCCAGTACTTC. As protein: CASSRQGLWYQETQYF. J is TRBJ2-5 and V is TRBV7-2, with TRBD1 matching over 8 bases. J gave up 0 bases and V 5 bases, and 8 bases lay outside the gene matches. This CDR3 region has 16 residues. Germline V lookup: CDR1 SGHTA, CDR2 FQGNSA.

For the CDR3, the DNA is TGTGCCAGCAGCTTAGTTCCGGGGGTTTTGGAGCTGTTTTTT. Translated: CASSLVPGVLELFF. The V and J genes are TRBV7-2 and TRBJ2-2; a possible D gene is TRBD2 (6 bases). The V end lost 1 base, the J end lost 10 bases, and 13 bases lay between the germline ends. Germline loops: CDR1 SGHTA, CDR2 FQGNSA. The CDR3 is 14 amino acids.

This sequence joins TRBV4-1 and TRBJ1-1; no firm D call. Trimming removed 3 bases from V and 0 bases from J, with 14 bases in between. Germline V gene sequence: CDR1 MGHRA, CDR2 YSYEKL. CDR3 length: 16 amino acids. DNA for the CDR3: TGCGCCAGCAGCCAGCCGTATCGGGGATTGAACACTGAAGCTTTCTTT. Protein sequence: CASSQPYRGLNTEAFF.

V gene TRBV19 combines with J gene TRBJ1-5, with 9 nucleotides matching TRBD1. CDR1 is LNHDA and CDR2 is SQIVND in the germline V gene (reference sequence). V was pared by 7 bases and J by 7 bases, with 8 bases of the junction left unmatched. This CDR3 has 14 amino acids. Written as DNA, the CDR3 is TGTGCCAGTACCCCGACAGGGGGTTTCCAGCCCCAGCATTTT. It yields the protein CASTPTGGFQPQHF. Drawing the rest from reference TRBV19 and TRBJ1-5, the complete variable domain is DGGITQSPKYLFRKEGQNVTLSCEQNLNHDAMYWYRQDPGQGLRLIYYSQIVNDFQKGDIAEGYSVSREKKESFPLTVTSAQKNPTAFYLCASTPTGGFQPQHFGDGTRLSIL.

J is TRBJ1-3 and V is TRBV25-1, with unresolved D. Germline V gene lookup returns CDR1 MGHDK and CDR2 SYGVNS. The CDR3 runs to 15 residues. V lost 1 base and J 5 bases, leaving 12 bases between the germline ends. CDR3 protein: CASSESAGLRNTIYF. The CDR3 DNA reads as TGTGCCAGCAGTGAATCGGCAGGACTCAGAAACACCATATATTTT.

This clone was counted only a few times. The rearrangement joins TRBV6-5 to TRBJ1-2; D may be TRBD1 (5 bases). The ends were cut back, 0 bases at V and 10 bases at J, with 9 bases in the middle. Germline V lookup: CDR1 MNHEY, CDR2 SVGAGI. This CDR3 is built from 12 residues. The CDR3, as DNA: TGTGCCAGCAGTTACTCCGGGGGGAACTACACCTTC. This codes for CASSYSGGNYTF.

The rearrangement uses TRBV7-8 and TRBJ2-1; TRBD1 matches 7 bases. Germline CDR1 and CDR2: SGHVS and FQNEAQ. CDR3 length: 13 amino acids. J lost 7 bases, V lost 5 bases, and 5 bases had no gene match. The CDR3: CASSLDRRNEQFF. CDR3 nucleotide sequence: TGTGCCAGCAGCCTGGACAGGAGAAATGAGCAGTTCTTC.

The chain's CDR3 is CAINRQGTSYEQYF. CDR3 DNA: TGTGCCATCAACCGACAGGGGACCTCCTACGAGCAGTACTTC. V and J are TRBV10-3 and TRBJ2-7, with 8 bases aligning to TRBD1. The CDR3 has 14 amino acids. Germline trimming cut 7 bases from V and 0 bases from J; bases unmatched to any gene: 5. Per germline, CDR1 ENHRY and CDR2 SYGVKD.

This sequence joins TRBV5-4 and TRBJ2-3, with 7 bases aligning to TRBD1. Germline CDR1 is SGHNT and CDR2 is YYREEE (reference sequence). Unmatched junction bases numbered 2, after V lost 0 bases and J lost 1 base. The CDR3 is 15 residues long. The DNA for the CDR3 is TGTGCCAGCAGCTTGGACCAGGGGGGCACAGATACGCAGTATTTT. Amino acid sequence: CASSLDQGGTDTQYF.

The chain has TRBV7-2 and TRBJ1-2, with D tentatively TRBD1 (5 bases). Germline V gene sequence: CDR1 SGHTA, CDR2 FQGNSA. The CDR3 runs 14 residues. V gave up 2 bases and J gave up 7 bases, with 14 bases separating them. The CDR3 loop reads CASSLLQGYGGYTF. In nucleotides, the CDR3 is TGTGCCAGCAGCTTACTCCAGGGCTACGGTGGCTACACCTTC.

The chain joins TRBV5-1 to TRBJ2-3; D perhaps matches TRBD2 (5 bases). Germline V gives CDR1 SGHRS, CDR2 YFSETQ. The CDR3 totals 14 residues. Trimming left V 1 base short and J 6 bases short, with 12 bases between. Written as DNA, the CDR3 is TGCGCCAGCAGCTTGATGAGGGTTTTGGATACGCAGTATTTT. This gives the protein CASSLMRVLDTQYF.

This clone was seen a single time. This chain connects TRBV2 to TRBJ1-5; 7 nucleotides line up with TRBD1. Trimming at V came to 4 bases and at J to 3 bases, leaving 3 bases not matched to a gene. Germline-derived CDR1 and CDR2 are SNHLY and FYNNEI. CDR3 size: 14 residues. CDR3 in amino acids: CASSGQGNNQPQHF. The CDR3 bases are TGTGCCAGCAGTGGACAGGGAAACAATCAGCCCCAGCATTTT.

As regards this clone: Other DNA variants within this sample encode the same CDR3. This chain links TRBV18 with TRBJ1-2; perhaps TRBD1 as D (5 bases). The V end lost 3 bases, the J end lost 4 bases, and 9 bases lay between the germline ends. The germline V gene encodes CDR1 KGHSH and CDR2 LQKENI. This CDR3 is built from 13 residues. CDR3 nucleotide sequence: TGTGCCAGCTCACCGGGGGGAGGCTATGGCTACACCTTC. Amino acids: CASSPGGGYGYTF. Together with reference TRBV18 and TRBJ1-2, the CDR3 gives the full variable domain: NAGVMQNPRHLVRRRGQEARLRCSPMKGHSHVYWYRQLPEEGLKFMVYLQKENIIDESGMPKERFSAEFPKEGPSILRIQQVVRGDSAAYFCASSPGGGYGYTFGSGTRLTVV.

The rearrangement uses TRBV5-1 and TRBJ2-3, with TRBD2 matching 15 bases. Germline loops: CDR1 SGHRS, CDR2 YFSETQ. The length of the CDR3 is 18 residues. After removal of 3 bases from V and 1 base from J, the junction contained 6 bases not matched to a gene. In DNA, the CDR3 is TGCGCCAGCAGCTCCGGGACTAGCGGGGGGTTCCGCACAGATACGCAGTATTTT. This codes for CASSSGTSGGFRTDTQYF.